One T cell receptor (beta chain) is described in this entry. The conserved phenylalanine or tryptophan normally closing the CDR3 is absent here, so this likely arose from a read error. The entry originates in a study of T cell repertoires in cytomegalovirus infection. TCRdb reanalysed the reads using MiXCR and keeps one entry per CDR3 protein. This table has some 600,000 distinct CDR3 sequences, around 24% appearing once. The sample was CD8+ T cells from PBMCs. This TCR came from a human donor in good health (CMV status not recorded). Some clones in this sample may be carry-over from other donors' samples.

The CDR3 loop is CASTGRGGQETQYS. As DNA, the CDR3 is TGTGCCAGCACTGGACGGGGGGGGCAAGAGACCCAGTACTCC. The rearrangement links TRBV6-2 or TRBV6-3 to TRBJ2-5, with 8 bases lining up with TRBD2. This CDR3 has 14 residues. V lost 7 bases and J lost 2; bases outside the gene matches: 6. Per germline, CDR1 MNHEY and CDR2 SVGEGT.